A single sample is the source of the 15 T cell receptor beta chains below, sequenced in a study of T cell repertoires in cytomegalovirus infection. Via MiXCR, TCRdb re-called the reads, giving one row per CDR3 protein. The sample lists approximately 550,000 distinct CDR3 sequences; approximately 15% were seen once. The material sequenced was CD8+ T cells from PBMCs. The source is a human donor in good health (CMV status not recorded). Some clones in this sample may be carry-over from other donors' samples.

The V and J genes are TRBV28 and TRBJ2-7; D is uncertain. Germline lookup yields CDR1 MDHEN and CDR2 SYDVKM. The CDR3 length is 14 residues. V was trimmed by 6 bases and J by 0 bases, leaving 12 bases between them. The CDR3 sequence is CASSLPDNSYEQYF. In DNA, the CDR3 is TGTGCCAGCAGCCTTCCAGACAACTCCTACGAGCAGTACTTC.

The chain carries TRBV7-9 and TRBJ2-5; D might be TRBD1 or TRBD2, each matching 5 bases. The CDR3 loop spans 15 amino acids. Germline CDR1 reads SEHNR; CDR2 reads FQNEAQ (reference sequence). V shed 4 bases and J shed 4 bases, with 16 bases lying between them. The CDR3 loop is CASSSHLGTGETQYF. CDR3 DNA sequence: TGTGCCAGCAGCTCGCATCTTGGGACGGGAGAGACCCAGTACTTC.

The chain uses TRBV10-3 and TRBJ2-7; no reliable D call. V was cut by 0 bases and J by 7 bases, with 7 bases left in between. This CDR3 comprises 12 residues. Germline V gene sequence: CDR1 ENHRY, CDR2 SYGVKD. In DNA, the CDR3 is TGTGCCATCAGTGAGTCGAAACAGGAGCAGTACTTC. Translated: CAISESKQEQYF.

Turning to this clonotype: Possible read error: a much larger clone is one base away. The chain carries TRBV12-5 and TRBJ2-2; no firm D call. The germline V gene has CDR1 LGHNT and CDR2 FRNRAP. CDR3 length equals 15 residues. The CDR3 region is CASDLVGTNTGELFF. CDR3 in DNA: TGTGCTAGTGATTTGGTAGGGACGAACACCGGGGAGCTGTTTTTT.

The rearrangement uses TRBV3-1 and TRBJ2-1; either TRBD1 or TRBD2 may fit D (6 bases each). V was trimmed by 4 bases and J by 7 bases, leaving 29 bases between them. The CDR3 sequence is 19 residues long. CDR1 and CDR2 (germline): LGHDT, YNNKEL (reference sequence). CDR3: CASSPEGGPETRLWNEQFF. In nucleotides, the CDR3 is TGTGCCAGCAGCCCCGAAGGGGGGCCCGAGACCCGCCTTTGGAATGAGCAGTTCTTC.

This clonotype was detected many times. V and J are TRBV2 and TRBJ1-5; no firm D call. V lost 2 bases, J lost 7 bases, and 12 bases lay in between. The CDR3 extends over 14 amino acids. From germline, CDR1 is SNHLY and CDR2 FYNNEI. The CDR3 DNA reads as TGTGCCAGCAGTGAACTGGGTCGTGGACAGCCCCAGCATTTT. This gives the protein CASSELGRGQPQHF. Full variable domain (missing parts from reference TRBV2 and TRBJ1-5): EPEVTQTPSHQVTQMGQEVILRCVPISNHLYFYWYRQILGQKVEFLVSFYNNEISEKSEIFDDQFSVERPDGSNFTLKIRSTKLEDSAMYFCASSELGRGQPQHFGDGTRLSIL.

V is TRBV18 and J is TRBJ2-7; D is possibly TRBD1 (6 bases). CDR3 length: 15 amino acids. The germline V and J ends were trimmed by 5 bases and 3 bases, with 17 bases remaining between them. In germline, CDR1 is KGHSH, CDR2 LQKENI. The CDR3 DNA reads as TGTGCCAGCTCATCCGTGGGGGCCCAAGTCTACGAGCAGTACTTC. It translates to CASSSVGAQVYEQYF.

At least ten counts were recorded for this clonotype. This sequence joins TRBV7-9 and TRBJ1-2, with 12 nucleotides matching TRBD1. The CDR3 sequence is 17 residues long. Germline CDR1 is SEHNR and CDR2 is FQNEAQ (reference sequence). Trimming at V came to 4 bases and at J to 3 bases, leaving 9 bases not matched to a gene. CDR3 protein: CASSWPGQGAVDYGYTF. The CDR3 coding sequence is TGTGCCAGCAGCTGGCCGGGACAGGGGGCCGTAGACTATGGCTACACCTTC.

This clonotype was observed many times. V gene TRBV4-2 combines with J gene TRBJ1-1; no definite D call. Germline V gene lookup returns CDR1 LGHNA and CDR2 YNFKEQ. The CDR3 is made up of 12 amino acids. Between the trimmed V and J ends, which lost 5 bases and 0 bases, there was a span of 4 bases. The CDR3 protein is CASSGMNTEAFF. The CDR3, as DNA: TGTGCCAGCAGCGGGATGAACACTGAAGCTTTCTTT.

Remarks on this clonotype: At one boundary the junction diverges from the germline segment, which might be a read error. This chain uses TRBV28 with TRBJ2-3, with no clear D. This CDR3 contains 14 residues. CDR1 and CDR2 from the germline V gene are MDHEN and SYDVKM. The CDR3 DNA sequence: TGTGCCAGCAGCCCGGGCCCCAGCACAGATTCGCAGTATTTT. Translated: CASSPGPSTDSQYF.

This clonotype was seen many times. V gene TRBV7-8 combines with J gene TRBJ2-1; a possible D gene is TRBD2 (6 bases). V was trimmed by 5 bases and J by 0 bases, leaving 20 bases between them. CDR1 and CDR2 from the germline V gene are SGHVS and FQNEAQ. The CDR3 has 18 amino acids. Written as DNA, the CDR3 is TGTGCCAGCAGCCACGGGACTTCGCATTACCTCTCCTACAATGAGCAGTTCTTC. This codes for CASSHGTSHYLSYNEQFF.

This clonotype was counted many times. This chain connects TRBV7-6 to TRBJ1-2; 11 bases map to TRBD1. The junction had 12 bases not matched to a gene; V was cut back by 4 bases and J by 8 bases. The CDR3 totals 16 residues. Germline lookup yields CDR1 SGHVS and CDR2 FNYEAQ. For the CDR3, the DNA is TGTGCCAGCAGCTCACGGACAGGGGGCGCGATACTGGGCTACACCTTC. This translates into CASSSRTGGAILGYTF.

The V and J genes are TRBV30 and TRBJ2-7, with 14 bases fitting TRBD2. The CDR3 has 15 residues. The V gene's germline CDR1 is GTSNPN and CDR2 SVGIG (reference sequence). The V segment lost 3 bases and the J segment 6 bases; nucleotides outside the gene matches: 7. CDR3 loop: CAWRYSGTSGGEQYF. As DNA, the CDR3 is TGTGCCTGGAGATACTCAGGGACTAGCGGGGGCGAGCAGTACTTC.

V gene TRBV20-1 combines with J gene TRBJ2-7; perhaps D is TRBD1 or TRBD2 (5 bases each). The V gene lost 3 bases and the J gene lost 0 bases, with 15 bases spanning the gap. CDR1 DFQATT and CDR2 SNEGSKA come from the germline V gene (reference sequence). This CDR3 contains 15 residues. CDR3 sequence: CSAREGTQSSYEQYF. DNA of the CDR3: TGCAGTGCTAGGGAAGGGACCCAGAGCTCCTACGAGCAGTACTTC.

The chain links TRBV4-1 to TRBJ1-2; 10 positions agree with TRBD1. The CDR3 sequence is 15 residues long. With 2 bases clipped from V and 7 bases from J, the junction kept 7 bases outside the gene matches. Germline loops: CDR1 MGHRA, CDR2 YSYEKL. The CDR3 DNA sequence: TGCGCCAGCAGCCAACGCCCGGGACAGGGGCTTGGCTACACCTTC. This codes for CASSQRPGQGLGYTF.